Described below is a single T cell receptor (beta chain) sequence and its context. Germline V lookup: CDR1 MNHEY, CDR2 SVGAGI. CDR3 length: 15 residues. J was trimmed by 0 bases and V by 5 bases; bases with no gene match: 1. Each CDR3 protein gets one entry after TCRdb re-called the 5' RACE reads with MiXCR. Among roughly 50,000 distinct CDR3 sequences listed, 15% to 20% were seen once. Sequencing was done on a sample of naive CD4+ T cells sorted from blood. Subset noted: naive CD4+ T cells, CD4+CD45RA+CD25-. The source of this sequence is a female donor with breast cancer. This sequence joins TRBV6-5 and TRBJ2-6; 7 bases are shared with TRBD1. DNA for the CDR3: TGTGCCAGCAGTGGACAGGTCTCTGGGGCCAACGTCCTGACTTTC. Translating gives CASSGQVSGANVLTF.